This T cell receptor (beta chain) is drawn from a study of cytomegalovirus exposure and HLA in healthy donors. Study-wide findings and caveats: The classifier, whose performance was assessed in both the original and validation cohorts, reportedly diagnosed cytomegalovirus status with high specificity and sensitivity. In the 120 or so validation repertoires, just under 95% of cluster scores exceeded 0, per a later analysis. A few CMV-associated chains proved CMV antigen-specific in vitro.

From the 120-subject validation cohort, which was separate from the roughly 670-subject first cohort, the donors were drawn. Here immunoSEQ multiplex PCR was the method, and the copy in TCRdb shows in-frame clones only, minus some. Among hundreds of thousands of clones listed, approximately 90% were seen once. The CDR3 length is 13 residues. Per the germline V gene, CDR1 is GTSNPN and CDR2 is SVGIG (reference sequence). V lost 4 bases, J lost 4 bases, and 2 bases stayed unmatched. As for this clone: What it binds is not known.

Source material: PBMCs. The chain employs TRBV30 and TRBJ2-1; 9 nucleotides agree with TRBD2. The clonotype comes from a woman aged 18-29 years in good health and CMV-seronegative. CDR3 amino acids: CAWTSGDYNEQFF. The CDR3 DNA follows: TGTGCCTGGACTAGCGGGGATTACAATGAGCAGTTCTTC.